This T cell receptor (beta chain) was recorded in a study of T cell responses to AZD1222 COVID-19 vaccine. Data came from immunoSEQ multiplex PCR; TCRdb stores just in-frame clones and leaves some out. The profile shows around 140,000 clones, roughly 85% of them singletons. Study-level points and caveats: Just 5 to 7 AZD1222 recipients tested seropositive at baseline. The reported proportion of spike-specific TCRs targeting unmutated variant regions was nearly half.

The germline V gene has CDR1 KGHSH and CDR2 LQKENI. Between the trimmed V and J ends, which lost 3 bases and 0 bases, there was a span of 8 bases. The CDR3 loop spans 14 amino acids. A note on this clone: The antigen remains undetermined.

This material consisted of peripheral blood, taken 28 days after the second dose of the MenACWY control vaccine. The TCR was taken from an adult who received the MenACWY meningococcal vaccine as a control. The V and J genes are TRBV18 and TRBJ2-5; D remains unclear. DNA for the CDR3: TGTGCCAGCTCACCTATCGATAACCAAGAGACCCAGTACTTC. Protein sequence: CASSPIDNQETQYF.